Below are 21 T cell receptor beta chains sequenced from a single sample in a study of T cells after yellow fever vaccination. TCRdb analysed the 5' RACE reads with MiXCR anew, one entry per CDR3 protein. The data contain under 550,000 distinct CDR3 sequences, 20% to 25% of them singletons. Sequencing used PBMCs, obtained roughly 20 days after the first yellow fever vaccination. These receptors originate from a man in his late teens or twenties who received the YFV17D yellow fever vaccine.

This clonotype was seen more than once but under ten times. The V and J genes are TRBV3-1 and TRBJ2-3; 7 nucleotides match TRBD1. CDR3 length: 15 amino acids. Germline-derived CDR1 and CDR2 are LGHDT and YNNKEL (reference sequence). Trimming at V came to 4 bases and at J to 5 bases, leaving 9 bases not matched to a gene. The CDR3 nucleotides are TGTGCCAGCAGCCGGGACAGCCGAATCGGAGATACGCAGTATTTT. It is translated as CASSRDSRIGDTQYF.

This clonotype was seen only a few times. J is TRBJ2-1 and V is TRBV14; D gene uncertain. The V end was cut by 0 bases, the J end by 9 bases, with 9 bases between. CDR3 length: 13 amino acids. Germline CDR1 SGHDN, CDR2 FVKESK. CDR3 sequence (DNA): TGTGCCAGCAGCCAAGATCCTCCGGGTGAGCAGTTCTTC. As protein: CASSQDPPGEQFF.

The CDR3 sequence is CAIRAAGGGQPQHF. DNA for the CDR3: TGTGCCATCAGAGCCGCGGGGGGCGGACAGCCCCAGCATTTT. The chain is built from TRBV10-3 and TRBJ1-5, with D perhaps TRBD1 (6 bases). CDR1 is ENHRY and CDR2 is SYGVKD in the germline V gene. V shed 6 bases and J shed 7 bases, with 16 bases lying between them. This CDR3 comprises 14 residues.

This clonotype showed up just a few times. The chain has TRBV29-1 and TRBJ2-2; D unclear. The germline CDR1 and CDR2 sequences are SQVTM and ANQGSEA. V lost 7 bases and J lost 6, with 6 bases in between. The CDR3 is 10 amino acids. This CDR3 reads CSGGSGELFF. Here the CDR3 DNA reads TGCAGCGGTGGATCCGGGGAGCTGTTTTTT.

This chain links TRBV7-9 with TRBJ1-1; maybe TRBD1 (5 bases). V lost 1 base and J lost 0, with 9 bases in between. This CDR3 is built from 15 residues. Germline lookup yields CDR1 SEHNR and CDR2 FQNEAQ (reference sequence). The CDR3 DNA follows: TGTGCCAGCAGCTTAGTCCCAGGGCTGAACACTGAAGCTTTCTTT. Translated: CASSLVPGLNTEAFF.

This clonotype has only a few counts. The chain uses TRBV3-1 and TRBJ1-5; unclear D gene. Germline V gene sequence: CDR1 LGHDT, CDR2 YNNKEL (reference sequence). The ends were cut back, 2 bases at V and 6 bases at J, with 17 bases in the middle. The CDR3 runs 16 residues. This CDR3 reads CASSQSTGAIGQPQHF. The CDR3 DNA reads as TGTGCCAGCAGCCAATCGACGGGAGCGATAGGTCAGCCCCAGCATTTT. Supplemented by reference TRBV3-1 and TRBJ1-5, the full variable domain reads DTAVSQTPKYLVTQMGNDKSIKCEQNLGHDTMYWYKQDSKKFLKIMFSYNNKELIINETVPNRFSPKSPDKAHLNLHINSLELGDSAVYFCASSQSTGAIGQPQHFGDGTRLSIL.

At least ten counts were recorded for this clonotype. V usage is TRBV3-1 and J usage is TRBJ2-7; a possible D gene is TRBD2 (5 bases). This CDR3 has 13 amino acids. Germline V gene sequence: CDR1 LGHDT, CDR2 YNNKEL (reference sequence). The V end lost 1 base, the J end lost 2 bases, and 6 bases lay between the germline ends. CDR3 nucleotide sequence: TGTGCCAGCAGCCAAGGGCGGGCCTACGAGCAGTACGTC. Amino acid sequence: CASSQGRAYEQYV.

The chain links TRBV12-3 or TRBV12-4 to TRBJ2-3, with 7 nucleotides matching TRBD1. J lost 4 bases, V lost 5 bases, and 6 bases had no gene match. The CDR3 is made up of 14 amino acids. For the CDR3, the DNA is TGTGCCAGCAGTAGAGACAGGGTATCAGATACGCAGTATTTT. This encodes CASSRDRVSDTQYF.

The V and J genes are TRBV24-1 and TRBJ2-3; D possibly corresponds to TRBD1 (6 bases). CDR1 is KGHDR and CDR2 is SFDVKD in the germline V gene. The CDR3 sequence is 15 residues long. The V and J ends lost 3 bases and 1 base respectively, with 10 bases between them. The CDR3 bases are TGTGCCACCAGTGATCCAGGGGACGGCACAGATACGCAGTATTTT. This codes for CATSDPGDGTDTQYF.

V gene TRBV29-1 combines with J gene TRBJ2-3, with 8 bases that match TRBD2. V shed 6 bases and J 5 bases; nucleotides not matched to a gene: 10. Germline lookup yields CDR1 SQVTM and CDR2 ANQGSEA. The CDR3 extends over 14 amino acids. This CDR3 is CSVGPGGAIDTQYF. For the CDR3, the DNA is TGCAGCGTGGGGCCGGGGGGGGCAATAGATACGCAGTATTTT.

The gene calls are TRBV6-2 or TRBV6-3 and TRBJ2-7; D remains unclear. The CDR3 has 12 residues. Per germline, CDR1 MNHEY and CDR2 SVGEGT. V gave up 6 bases and J gave up 4 bases, with 10 bases separating them. CDR3 sequence (DNA): TGTGCCAGCAGCCCTGACCCTTACGAGCAGTACGTC. This sequence encodes CASSPDPYEQYV.

This clonotype was picked up a small number of times. This chain links TRBV20-1 with TRBJ2-5, with D perhaps matching TRBD2 (5 bases). The V end was cut by 0 bases, the J end by 5 bases, with 16 bases between. CDR1 is DFQATT and CDR2 is SNEGSKA in the germline V gene (reference sequence). This CDR3 is 15 amino acids long. The CDR3 nucleotides read TGCAGTGCTAGAGAAGCAGCGGCGGGCGGGGAGACCCAGTACTTC. The encoded protein is CSAREAAAGGETQYF.

This chain joins TRBV3-1 and TRBJ2-3, with TRBD1 as a possible D gene (6 bases). This CDR3 has 15 residues. The germline CDR1 and CDR2 sequences are LGHDT and YNNKEL (reference sequence). Trimming cost V 5 bases and J 0 bases, with 12 bases left between them. CDR3 nucleotide sequence: TGTGCCAGCAGCAGCAGGGGCCTTAGCACAGATACGCAGTATTTT. Protein sequence: CASSSRGLSTDTQYF.

The genes are TRBV12-3 or TRBV12-4 and TRBJ2-1; 7 bases agree with TRBD1. V trimming: 2 bases; J trimming: 4 bases; junction bases outside the gene matches: 2. CDR3 length equals 14 residues. In DNA, the CDR3 is TGTGCCAGCAGTTTATTGGGACAGTACAATGAGCAGTTCTTC. Amino acid sequence: CASSLLGQYNEQFF.

This clonotype appeared a few times. This chain connects TRBV7-8 to TRBJ2-7, with a weak D call TRBD2 (7 bases). The CDR3 is 14 residues long. Germline CDR1 reads SGHVS; CDR2 reads FQNEAQ. V lost 8 bases to trimming and J lost 2 bases, with 16 bases between them. CDR3: CASSPGGETYEQYV. Here the CDR3 DNA reads TGTGCCAGCTCTCCGGGGGGCGAGACCTACGAGCAGTACGTC.

Here the CDR3 DNA reads TGTGCCTGGAGTGTACGTGACAGAGGTACTGCGCAGTACTTC. This translates into CAWSVRDRGTAQYF. The chain carries TRBV30 and TRBJ2-7; D perhaps matches TRBD1 (5 bases). With 0 bases removed from V and 9 bases from J, the gap between germline ends came to 18 bases. In germline, CDR1 is GTSNPN, CDR2 SVGIG (reference sequence). There are 14 residues in the CDR3.

This clonotype was picked up one time. The rearrangement joins TRBV30 to TRBJ1-2; maybe TRBD1 (6 bases). Germline assignment: CDR1 GTSNPN and CDR2 SVGIG (reference sequence). V was trimmed by 5 bases and J by 4 bases, leaving 17 bases between them. The CDR3 is 14 residues long. The CDR3 region has the DNA TGTGCCTGGGAGGGGGTACGAGGTTCCTATGGCTACACCTTC. It yields the protein CAWEGVRGSYGYTF. Filled out from reference TRBV30 and TRBJ1-2, the complete variable domain reads SQTIHQWPATLVQPVGSPLSLECTVEGTSNPNLYWYRQAAGRGLQLLFYSVGIGQISSEVPQNLSASRPQDRQFILSSKKLLLSDSGFYLCAWEGVRGSYGYTFGSGTRLTVV.

This clonotype was counted between two and nine times. The V and J genes are TRBV5-1 and TRBJ2-1; TRBD1 matches 10 bases. V dropped 3 bases and J dropped 14; count of bases not matched to a gene: 5. CDR3 length: 12 amino acids. Germline CDR1 reads SGHRS; CDR2 reads YFSETQ. CDR3 sequence reads: CASSWAGTGEFF. The CDR3 DNA sequence: TGCGCCAGCAGCTGGGCAGGGACAGGGGAGTTCTTC.

The gene calls are TRBV12-3 or TRBV12-4 and TRBJ1-4; D is uncertain. The CDR3 extends over 14 amino acids. V lost 3 bases and J lost 8, with 13 bases in between. The CDR3 loop is CASSFIRGREKLFF. CDR3 bases: TGTGCCAGCAGTTTTATAAGAGGGAGGGAAAAACTGTTTTTT.

This clonotype turned up a few times. V is TRBV7-9 and J is TRBJ2-2; D remains ambiguous. Germline CDR1 SEHNR, CDR2 FQNEAQ (reference sequence). This CDR3 is 16 amino acids long. V was pared by 4 bases and J by 1 base, with 13 bases between. CDR3 residues: CASSSDRWRNTGELFF. In nucleotides, the CDR3 is TGTGCCAGCAGCTCCGATCGGTGGAGGAACACCGGGGAGCTGTTTTTT.

The chain carries TRBV11-2 and TRBJ2-1; 10 bases map to TRBD2. The germline V gene has CDR1 SGHAT and CDR2 FQNNGV. V shed 3 bases and J 2 bases; nucleotides not matched to a gene: 4. This CDR3 is built from 16 residues. The CDR3 nucleotides read TGTGCCAGCAGCTTCCTTAGCGGGGGGACCTACAATGAGCAGTTCTTC. It specifies CASSFLSGGTYNEQFF. The whole variable domain, remainder taken from reference TRBV11-2 and TRBJ2-1, is EAGVAQSPRYKIIEKRQSVAFWCNPISGHATLYWYQQILGQGPKLLIQFQNNGVVDDSQLPKDRFSAERLKGVDSTLKIQPAKLEDSAVYLCASSFLSGGTYNEQFFGPGTRLTVL.